Shown below are 25 T cell receptor beta chains from a single sample sequenced in a study of monozygotic twins with inflammatory bowel disease. From its re-call of the 5' RACE reads, TCRdb lists each CDR3 protein once, without DNA. This table holds over 200,000 distinct CDR3 sequences. The sequenced sample was blood. The receptors were sampled from a human donor with ulcerative colitis or Crohn's disease, or a healthy co-twin of an affected twin (not recorded which).

The chain couples TRBV9 to TRBJ2-3. This CDR3 is 15 amino acids long. Germline values: CDR1 SGDLS, CDR2 YYNGEE. CDR3: CASSVDAYSTDTQYF.

Here the CDR3 reads CASSPGGSPPRTQYF. The chain uses TRBV12-3 or TRBV12-4 and TRBJ2-5; as DNA is missing, the TRBD1 call by TCRdb cannot be tested. The CDR3 totals 15 residues.

The V and J genes are TRBV7-9 and TRBJ2-5. The CDR3 loop spans 12 amino acids. Germline-derived CDR1 and CDR2 are SEHNR and FQNEAQ (reference sequence). The CDR3 loop reads CASSFGEETQYF.

The V gene is TRBV5-1, the J gene TRBJ2-1; TCRdb gives TRBD1 as the D gene, but with no DNA this cannot be confirmed. CDR3 length: 11 amino acids. Germline loops: CDR1 SGHRS, CDR2 YFSETQ. The CDR3 loop reads CASSLGGKQFF.

The V gene is TRBV5-4, the J gene TRBJ2-5; TCRdb calls TRBD1, which cannot be checked without DNA. From germline, CDR1 is SGHNT and CDR2 YYREEE (reference sequence). CDR3 length: 15 amino acids. CDR3 sequence: CASSLPSGGQETQYF.

The chain links TRBV19 to TRBJ2-3. This CDR3 spans 14 amino acids. Germline V lookup: CDR1 LNHDA, CDR2 SQIVND (reference sequence). CDR3 sequence reads: CASNNRRNPDTQYF.

The rearrangement joins TRBV6-1 to TRBJ2-1; TCRdb calls TRBD2, which cannot be checked without DNA. Germline-derived CDR1 and CDR2 are MNHNS and SASEGT. The CDR3 runs 17 residues. The CDR3 is CASRQTSGTGTGNEQFF.

The rearrangement uses TRBV14 and TRBJ2-7; lacking DNA, the TRBD2 call made by TCRdb goes unchecked. In germline, CDR1 is SGHDN, CDR2 FVKESK. The CDR3 extends over 17 amino acids. This chain's CDR3 is CASSPLSRASGLYEQYF.

CDR3: CASSRTGTDIYNEQFF. This sequence joins TRBV5-1 and TRBJ2-1; TCRdb names TRBD1, which stays unverified in the absence of DNA. The CDR3 is made up of 16 amino acids. Germline-derived CDR1 and CDR2 are SGHRS and YFSETQ.

V is TRBV12-3 or TRBV12-4 and J is TRBJ1-2. This CDR3 is 11 amino acids long. The CDR3 sequence is CASSLSKDYTF.

This chain uses TRBV7-6 with TRBJ1-5. The length of the CDR3 is 14 residues. Germline V CDR1 and CDR2: SGHVS, FNYEAQ. The CDR3 is CASSLYYGNQPQHF.

The chain couples TRBV19 to TRBJ2-7. Per the germline V gene, CDR1 is LNHDA and CDR2 is SQIVND (reference sequence). The CDR3 covers 13 residues. The CDR3 loop is CASSRGTSYEQYF. The variable domain in full, completed from reference TRBV19 and TRBJ2-7, reads DGGITQSPKYLFRKEGQNVTLSCEQNLNHDAMYWYRQDPGQGLRLIYYSQIVNDFQKGDIAEGYSVSREKKESFPLTVTSAQKNPTAFYLCASSRGTSYEQYFGPGTRLTVT.

The chain uses TRBV5-1 and TRBJ2-3; TCRdb indicates TRBD1, and absent DNA this call remains unverified. This CDR3 has 13 residues. From germline, CDR1 is SGHRS and CDR2 YFSETQ. The CDR3 region is CASTYRDTDTQYF.

The V call is TRBV2, the J call TRBJ1-3; the TRBD1 assignment by TCRdb is unverifiable without DNA. Looked up from germline, CDR1 is SNHLY and CDR2 is FYNNEI. The CDR3 is made up of 14 amino acids. The CDR3 reads CASRGQKFMNTIYF.

V and J are TRBV7-3 and TRBJ2-2. The CDR3 is 14 residues long. Per germline, CDR1 SGHTA and CDR2 FQGTGA. CDR3 loop: CASSLMANTGELFF.

The V call is TRBV20-1, the J call TRBJ2-7; TCRdb calls TRBD1, which cannot be checked without DNA. CDR3 length equals 13 residues. Germline CDR1 reads DFQATT; CDR2 reads SNEGSKA (reference sequence). This CDR3 is CSARTGRNYEQYF.

This chain uses TRBV5-5 with TRBJ2-2; TCRdb picks TRBD1, but there is no DNA to check that call. This CDR3 is built from 13 residues. Looked up from germline, CDR1 is SGHKS and CDR2 is YYEKEE (reference sequence). Here the CDR3 reads CASSFDRAGELFF.

The chain combines TRBV20-1 with TRBJ2-1; TCRdb calls TRBD1, which cannot be checked without DNA. Looked up from germline, CDR1 is DFQATT and CDR2 is SNEGSKA (reference sequence). The CDR3 runs to 14 residues. Here the CDR3 reads CSARGRGHYNEQFF.

The J gene is TRBJ2-2, the V gene TRBV5-1; absent DNA, TCRdb's TRBD1 call cannot be checked. CDR3 size: 15 residues. Germline lookup yields CDR1 SGHRS and CDR2 YFSETQ. CDR3: CASSLQGISTGELFF.

The chain employs TRBV12-3 or TRBV12-4 and TRBJ1-5; TCRdb gives TRBD1 as the D gene, but with no DNA this cannot be confirmed. The CDR3 spans 14 residues. The chain's CDR3 is CASSLGASNQPQHF.

The V gene is TRBV3-1, the J gene TRBJ2-1; TCRdb selects TRBD2, and the lack of DNA leaves this call unchecked. Germline CDR1 is LGHDT and CDR2 is YNNKEL (reference sequence). CDR3 length: 15 residues. The CDR3 spells CASSPVVRTNNEQFF.

The chain joins TRBV5-6 to TRBJ1-3. The CDR3 consists of 14 residues. Germline CDR1 SGHDT, CDR2 YYEEEE. The CDR3: CASSLMAAGNTIYF.

This rearrangement joins TRBV28 to TRBJ2-2; TCRdb selects TRBD1, and the lack of DNA leaves this call unchecked. Per the germline V gene, CDR1 is MDHEN and CDR2 is SYDVKM. The length of the CDR3 is 14 residues. CDR3 amino acids: CASRASRGIGELFF.

The V and J genes are TRBV10-2 and TRBJ2-1; the D call from TCRdb, TRBD2, cannot be confirmed without DNA. Per germline, CDR1 WSHSY and CDR2 SAAADI. The length of the CDR3 is 15 residues. This CDR3 is CASRKAGGLYNEQFF.

The chain couples TRBV20-1 to TRBJ1-1. There are 15 residues in the CDR3. CDR1 and CDR2 from the germline V gene are DFQATT and SNEGSKA (reference sequence). CDR3: CSPGGRRLRNTEAFF.